This entry concerns a single T cell receptor (beta chain). Repertoires were generated with immunoSEQ multiplex PCR, while TCRdb's copy carries only in-frame clones and drops some. This table has tens of thousands of clones, 93% appearing once. The sample belongs to a study of T cell changes during pregnancy in multiple sclerosis. Sample: CD4+ T cells from peripheral blood mononuclear cells, taken before pregnancy. This TCR was recovered from a female donor with multiple sclerosis, enrolled in a pregnancy study.

CDR3 residues: CASSWGQGRNTGELFF. CDR3 sequence (DNA): TGTGCCAGCAGCTGGGGACAGGGCCGGAACACCGGGGAGCTGTTTTTT. This chain links TRBV5-5 with TRBJ2-2; the match to TRBD1 covers 9 bases. Germline CDR1 is SGHKS and CDR2 is YYEKEE (reference sequence). Trimming cost V 3 bases and J 1 base; bases outside gene matches: 4. The CDR3 loop spans 16 amino acids.